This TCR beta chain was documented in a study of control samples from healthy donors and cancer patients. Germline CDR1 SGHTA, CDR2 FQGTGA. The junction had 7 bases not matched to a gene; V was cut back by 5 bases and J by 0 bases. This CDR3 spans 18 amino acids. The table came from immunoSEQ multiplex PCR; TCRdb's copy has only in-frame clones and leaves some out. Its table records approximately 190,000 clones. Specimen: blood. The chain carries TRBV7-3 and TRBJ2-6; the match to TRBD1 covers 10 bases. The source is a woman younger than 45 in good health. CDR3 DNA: TGTGCCAGCAGCACAACCGGGACAGGGGTCTCTGGGGCCAACGTCCTGACTTTC. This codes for CASSTTGTGVSGANVLTF.